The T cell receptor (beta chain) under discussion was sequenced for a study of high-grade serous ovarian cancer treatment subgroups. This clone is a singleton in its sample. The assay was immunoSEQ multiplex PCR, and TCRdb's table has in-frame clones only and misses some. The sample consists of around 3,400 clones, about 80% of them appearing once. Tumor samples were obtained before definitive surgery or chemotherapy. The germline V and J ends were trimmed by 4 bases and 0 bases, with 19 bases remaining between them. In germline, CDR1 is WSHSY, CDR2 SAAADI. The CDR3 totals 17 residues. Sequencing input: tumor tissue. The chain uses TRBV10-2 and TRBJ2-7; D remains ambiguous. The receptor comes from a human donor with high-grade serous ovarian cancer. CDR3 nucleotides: TGCGCCAGCAGTGGGGTCCTTGGTAGTTCCAGCTCCTACGAGCAGTACTTC. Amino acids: CASSGVLGSSSSYEQYF.